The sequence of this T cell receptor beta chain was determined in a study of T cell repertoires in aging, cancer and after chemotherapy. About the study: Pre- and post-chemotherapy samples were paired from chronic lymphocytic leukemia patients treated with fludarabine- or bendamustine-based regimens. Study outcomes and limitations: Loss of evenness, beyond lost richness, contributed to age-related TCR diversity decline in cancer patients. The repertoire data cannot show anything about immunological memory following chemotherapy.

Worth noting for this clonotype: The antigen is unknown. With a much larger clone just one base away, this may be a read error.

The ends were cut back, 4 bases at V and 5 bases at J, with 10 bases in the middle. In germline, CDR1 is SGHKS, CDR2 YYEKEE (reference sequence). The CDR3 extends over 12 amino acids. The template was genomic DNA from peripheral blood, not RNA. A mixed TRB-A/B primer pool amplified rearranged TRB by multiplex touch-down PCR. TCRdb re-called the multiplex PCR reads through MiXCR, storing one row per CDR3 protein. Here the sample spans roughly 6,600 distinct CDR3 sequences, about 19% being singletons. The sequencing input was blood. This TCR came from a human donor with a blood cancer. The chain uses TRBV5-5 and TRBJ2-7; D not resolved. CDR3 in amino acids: CASSLPGDEQYF. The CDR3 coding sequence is TGTGCCAGCAGCCTGCCGGGTGACGAGCAGTACTTC.